The T cell receptor (beta chain) under discussion was sequenced for a study of post-analysis software for immune sequencing data. Study context: Patients with relapsing-remitting, secondary progressive and progressive-relapsing multiple sclerosis courses were all represented.

cDNA libraries of TCR beta carried unique molecular identifiers. From approximately 1 to 10 million T cells, 550,000 or so cDNA molecules were obtained. TCRdb itself ran the PCR reads through MiXCR, one entry per CDR3 protein. Of fewer than 700,000 distinct CDR3 sequences in the sample, roughly 40% were seen once. Germline CDR1 and CDR2: SGHNT and YENEEA. The V and J ends lost 3 bases and 2 bases respectively, with 9 bases between them. The CDR3 contains 14 residues. In its sample, this clonotype was seen a few times. Its specificity is unknown. Study outcomes and limitations: The normalized Chao1 diversity of multiple sclerosis patients was significantly lower than that of controls. Higher frequency in patients than in controls was seen for about five TRBV segments, with TRBV5-6, TRBV5-1 and TRBV20-1 among them.

Sequenced sample: blood. This chain connects TRBV11-3 to TRBJ2-3; no firm D call. This receptor was identified in a girl aged 10-17 years with multiple sclerosis. CDR3 amino acids: CASSFYSITDTQYF. The CDR3 coding sequence is TGTGCCAGCAGCTTTTACAGCATCACAGATACGCAGTATTTT.